This T cell receptor beta chain was documented in a study of blood T cells in healthy people across ages. Across the study: In model experiments, template switching was able to capture about one barcoded beta molecule for every two T cells that were present. Broader study findings: As naive T cell percentage varied, TCR beta diversity correlated strongly with it. Significant beta diversity loss was already apparent by age roughly 44, declining roughly linearly.

In the case of this clonotype: Its antigen is not identified.

The authors ran a second PCR of about 7 to 11 cycles using a sample-barcoded 5' primer and a J-beta primer mix. TCRdb fed the 5' RACE reads into MiXCR, producing one record per CDR3 protein. The repertoire has about 800,000 distinct CDR3 sequences, about 42% of them found once; the top ten carry around 18%. The CDR3 is 14 residues long. Trimming took 7 bases from V and 6 from J; bases not matched to a gene: 6. The germline V gene has CDR1 MNHEY and CDR2 SVGAGI. This chain uses TRBV6-5 with TRBJ2-7, with 13 bases matching TRBD2. The material sequenced was blood. The sequence came from a man older than 75 in good health. The CDR3, as DNA: TGTGCCAGCAAACCGGGACTAGCGGGATCCGAGCAGTACTTC. Translation gives CASKPGLAGSEQYF.